Listed here are 27 T cell receptor beta chains from one sample, sequenced in a study of Ad26.COV2.S vaccination and SARS-CoV-2 variants. As for treatment: 15 to 20 received Ad26.COV2.S at low or high dose, single or two shots; 5 received placebo; per-sample allocation not given. Sampling was performed 63 days after the first vaccine or placebo injection. The method was immunoSEQ multiplex PCR; TCRdb's version includes in-frame clones alone and lacks a portion of them. This sample carries some 270,000 clones, approximately 88% of them seen once, and the ten largest clones take less than 3.5%. The sequencing used peripheral blood, collected in a trial of Ad26.COV2.S vaccine versus placebo. These TCRs come from a person aged 18-60 years who received the Ad26.COV2.S COVID-19 vaccine or a placebo.

The sample holds one count of this clone. The CDR3, as DNA: TGTGCCAGCAGCCCGACAGGGGCCCAGGGCTACACCTTC. This sequence encodes CASSPTGAQGYTF. J is TRBJ1-2 and V is TRBV3-1 (or the pseudogene TRBV3-2); the match to TRBD1 covers 8 bases. V was pared by 4 bases and J by 8 bases, with 6 bases of the junction left unmatched. The CDR3 is 13 residues long. Germline V lookup: CDR1 LGHDT, CDR2 YNNKEL (reference sequence).

This chain links TRBV3-1 (or the pseudogene TRBV3-2) with TRBJ1-3, with D unresolved. Germline CDR1 and CDR2: LGHDT and YNNKEL (reference sequence). The CDR3 length is 16 residues. The V end was cut by 0 bases, the J end by 2 bases, with 11 bases between. The chain's CDR3 is CASSQEGVQAGNTIYF. As DNA, the CDR3 is TGTGCCAGCAGCCAAGAGGGTGTTCAGGCTGGAAACACCATATATTTT.

DNA for the CDR3: TGTGCCAGCAGGTCTAGCGGGGGTAAAACAGATACGCAGTATTTT. Protein: CASRSSGGKTDTQYF. V usage is TRBV27 and J usage is TRBJ2-3; 10 bases are a match to TRBD2. In germline, CDR1 is MNHEY, CDR2 SMNVEV (reference sequence). V shed 6 bases and J 3 bases; nucleotides not matched to a gene: 6. This CDR3 is built from 15 residues.

V is TRBV9 and J is TRBJ2-5, with 11 bases lining up with TRBD1. The V segment lost 4 bases and the J segment 1 base; nucleotides outside the gene matches: 6. Germline V lookup: CDR1 SGDLS, CDR2 YYNGEE. The CDR3 extends over 16 amino acids. The CDR3 region is CASSPRTGGLQETQYF. Here the CDR3 DNA reads TGTGCCAGCAGCCCCAGGACAGGGGGCCTCCAAGAGACCCAGTACTTC.

CDR3 sequence (DNA): TGTGCCAGCAAGTGGGTGGTGGGGATGAAAGATACGCAGTATTTT. Translation gives CASKWVVGMKDTQYF. The chain recombines TRBV7-8 with TRBJ2-3; D is ambiguous. Trimming removed 7 bases at V and 5 bases at J, with 19 bases between. The CDR3 has 15 residues. Germline values: CDR1 SGHVS, CDR2 FQNEAQ. Filled out from reference TRBV7-8 and TRBJ2-3, the complete variable domain reads GAGVSQSPRYKVAKRGQDVALRCDPISGHVSLFWYQQALGQGPEFLTYFQNEAQLDKSGLPSDRFFAERPEGSVSTLKIQRTQQEDSAVYLCASKWVVGMKDTQYFGPGTRLTVL.

This clone was seen just once. The chain joins TRBV6-5 to TRBJ2-1; D perhaps matches TRBD1 (5 bases). CDR1 is MNHEY and CDR2 is SVGAGI in the germline V gene. The germline V and J ends were trimmed by 11 bases and 1 base, with 12 bases remaining between them. The CDR3 extends over 13 amino acids. CDR3 in DNA: TGTGCCTCCAGACGGACATCCTACAATGAGCAGTTCTTC. This translates into CASRRTSYNEQFF.

The chain employs TRBV16 and TRBJ1-2, with D tentatively TRBD1 (6 bases). V was pared by 2 bases and J by 8 bases, with 12 bases between. The CDR3 totals 13 residues. CDR1 KGHSY and CDR2 FQNENV come from the germline V gene. This CDR3 is CASSQLQGSGYTF. The CDR3 nucleotides are TGTGCCAGCAGCCAACTCCAGGGGTCCGGCTACACCTTC.

This clone was seen a handful of times. The V call is TRBV5-1, the J call TRBJ2-7, with TRBD1 as a possible D gene (5 bases). Germline-derived CDR1 and CDR2 are SGHRS and YFSETQ. This CDR3 is built from 16 residues. Trimming left V 0 bases short and J 6 bases short, with 19 bases between. In nucleotides, the CDR3 is TGCGCCAGCAGCTTGGCCTTTGTTGGGGCCTCGATCGAGCAGTACTTC. Residues: CASSLAFVGASIEQYF.

The V call is TRBV18, the J call TRBJ2-5, with TRBD2 identical over 7 bases. Germline CDR1 and CDR2: KGHSH and LQKENI. J was trimmed by 1 base and V by 3 bases; bases with no gene match: 5. The CDR3 is made up of 15 amino acids. The CDR3 loop is CASSPERGTQETQYF. For the CDR3, the DNA is TGTGCCAGCTCACCGGAGCGGGGAACCCAAGAGACCCAGTACTTC.

The CDR3 here is CAIGRGGTDTQYF. DNA of the CDR3: TGTGCCATCGGGAGGGGAGGTACAGATACGCAGTATTTT. V usage is TRBV12-3 or TRBV12-4 and J usage is TRBJ2-3, with 8 bases identical to TRBD2. V gave up 10 bases and J gave up 3 bases; unmatched junction bases: 6. The CDR3 has 13 residues.

This rearrangement joins TRBV7-6 to TRBJ2-7; D gene unclear. The CDR3 contains 11 residues. Trimming left V 5 bases short and J 6 bases short, with 8 bases between. Germline V gene data show CDR1 as SGHVS and CDR2 as FNYEAQ. The CDR3 region has the DNA TGTGCCAGCAGCCGCCTAGGCGAGCAGTACTTC. This gives the protein CASSRLGEQYF. The full variable domain, its missing parts supplied by reference TRBV7-6 and TRBJ2-7, is GAGVSQSPRYKVTKRGQDVALRCDPISGHVSLYWYRQALGQGPEFLTYFNYEAQQDKSGLPNDRFSAERPEGSISTLTIQRTEQRDSAMYRCASSRLGEQYFGPGTRLTVT.

The J gene is TRBJ2-2, the V gene TRBV5-4; TRBD1 agrees at 9 bases. Germline CDR1 reads SGHNT; CDR2 reads YYREEE (reference sequence). J gave up 3 bases and V 3 bases, and 3 bases lay outside the gene matches. The CDR3 sequence is 15 residues long. The CDR3 DNA is TGTGCCAGCAGCTGGCGACAGGGGGACACCGGGGAGCTGTTTTTT. This gives the protein CASSWRQGDTGELFF.

The chain links TRBV7-6 to TRBJ2-5; tentative D call: TRBD1 (5 bases). Germline V gene lookup returns CDR1 SGHVS and CDR2 FNYEAQ. V gave up 1 base and J gave up 0 bases, with 15 bases separating them. CDR3 length: 17 amino acids. The CDR3, as DNA: TGTGCCAGCAGCTTAGACAGGAGACTGAAGAACCAAGAGACCCAGTACTTC. The encoded protein is CASSLDRRLKNQETQYF.

This chain links TRBV3-1 (or the pseudogene TRBV3-2) with TRBJ2-7; D is perhaps TRBD2 (5 bases). V was trimmed by 4 bases and J by 4 bases, leaving 20 bases between them. The CDR3 is 16 amino acids. Germline V gene sequence: CDR1 LGHDT, CDR2 YNNKEL (reference sequence). In DNA form, the CDR3 reads TGTGCCAGCAGCCGGGTGAGTGGGGTGACGGGGTACGAGCAGTACTTC. Translating it yields CASSRVSGVTGYEQYF.

DNA of the CDR3: TGTGCCAGCGGACCTCAGGGGACGGCCAAAAACATTCAGTACTTC. As protein: CASGPQGTAKNIQYF. The chain links TRBV7-2 to TRBJ2-4; a possible D gene is TRBD1 (6 bases). The CDR3 is 15 residues long. Trimming stripped 8 bases from V and 1 base from J, with 15 bases between. Germline CDR1 reads SGHTA; CDR2 reads FQGNSA.

The chain joins TRBV3-1 (or the pseudogene TRBV3-2) to TRBJ2-2; D possibly corresponds to TRBD2 (6 bases). The CDR3 consists of 17 residues. The germline CDR1 and CDR2 sequences are LGHDT and YNNKEL (reference sequence). V lost 6 bases, J lost 6 bases, and 23 bases lay in between. Here the CDR3 reads CASSHTTFSGWAGELFF. In DNA form, the CDR3 reads TGTGCCAGCAGTCATACGACCTTCAGCGGGTGGGCCGGGGAGCTGTTTTTT.

The genes are TRBV30 and TRBJ1-1; TRBD1 might be the D (5 bases). The V and J ends lost 3 bases and 7 bases respectively, with 15 bases between them. Germline CDR1 is GTSNPN and CDR2 is SVGIG (reference sequence). The CDR3 covers 13 residues. The DNA for the CDR3 is TGTGCCTGGAGAGCCTCCGGACACTTTGAAGCTTTCTTT. Protein: CAWRASGHFEAFF.

The chain is built from TRBV7-9 and TRBJ2-5; D call uncertain. Deletions cut 8 bases from V and 2 bases from J, with 12 bases between. Germline V gives CDR1 SEHNR, CDR2 FQNEAQ (reference sequence). The CDR3 length is 13 residues. CDR3 loop: CASESRRQETQYF. DNA for the CDR3: TGTGCCAGCGAAAGCCGGCGGCAAGAGACCCAGTACTTC.

This chain links TRBV4-1 with TRBJ2-7, with unresolved D. The CDR3 totals 13 residues. Per germline, CDR1 MGHRA and CDR2 YSYEKL. Trimming took off 0 bases at V and 4 bases at J, with 7 bases between the two ends. The CDR3 DNA sequence: TGCGCCAGCAGCCAAGATACTTTTTACGAGCAGTACGTC. Its translation: CASSQDTFYEQYV.

This clone was seen only once. The chain joins TRBV6-5 to TRBJ2-7; D remains unclear. Between the trimmed V and J ends, which lost 11 bases and 0 bases, there was a span of 14 bases. The CDR3 totals 13 residues. Germline V gene lookup returns CDR1 MNHEY and CDR2 SVGAGI. Here the CDR3 reads CALGRRNSYEQYF. The CDR3 DNA reads as TGTGCCTTGGGCAGGCGGAACTCCTACGAGCAGTACTTC.

The chain links TRBV19 to TRBJ1-6, with D tentatively TRBD1 (6 bases). Trimming took off 5 bases at V and 8 bases at J, with 25 bases between the two ends. Germline V gives CDR1 LNHDA, CDR2 SQIVND (reference sequence). This CDR3 spans 18 amino acids. CDR3 residues: CASSFILSGHRSDSPLHF. The DNA of the CDR3 is TGTGCCAGTAGTTTTATCTTATCGGGACACAGATCAGATTCACCCCTCCACTTT.

CDR3 coding DNA: TGCAGTGCTAGTCCAACGTCCCAGAGCGGGGGGGGCACAGATACGCAGTATTTT. This codes for CSASPTSQSGGGTDTQYF. V gene TRBV20-1 combines with J gene TRBJ2-3, with 10 bases matching TRBD2. This CDR3 is 18 amino acids long. Trimming took 3 bases from V and 1 from J; bases not matched to a gene: 13. The V gene's germline CDR1 is DFQATT and CDR2 SNEGSKA (reference sequence).

The chain combines TRBV7-8 with TRBJ1-2; D unclear. CDR1 and CDR2 from the germline V gene are SGHVS and FQNEAQ. The CDR3 has 18 residues. V was pared by 5 bases and J by 4 bases, with 26 bases between. CDR3 in amino acids: CASSHRYLLGLLFYGYTF. DNA for the CDR3: TGTGCCAGCAGCCACCGCTATCTACTTGGTCTACTATTCTATGGCTACACCTTC.

Note on this clone: The sample carries other DNA sequences with the same CDR3. This chain joins TRBV11-2 and TRBJ2-3; D not certain. Trimming took off 0 bases at V and 3 bases at J, with 7 bases between the two ends. The length of the CDR3 is 14 residues. Germline V gene sequence: CDR1 SGHAT, CDR2 FQNNGV. CDR3 in DNA: TGTGCCAGCAGCTTAGAAGGGCTGACAGATACGCAGTATTTT. This translates into CASSLEGLTDTQYF.

This sequence joins TRBV3-1 (or the pseudogene TRBV3-2) and TRBJ2-2, with 8 positions matching TRBD2. From germline, CDR1 is LGHDT and CDR2 YNNKEL (reference sequence). The CDR3 has 14 amino acids. V gave up 6 bases and J gave up 5 bases; unmatched junction bases: 5. In nucleotides, the CDR3 is TGTGCCAGCAGGCGGGGGGCGCAGACCGGGGAGCTGTTTTTT. Translated, it gives CASRRGAQTGELFF.

The chain uses TRBV5-4 and TRBJ2-1; D is perhaps TRBD2 (6 bases). The germline V gene has CDR1 SGHNT and CDR2 YYREEE (reference sequence). The V gene lost 5 bases and the J gene lost 9 bases, with 18 bases spanning the gap. CDR3 length: 14 residues. The CDR3 is CASRGVGGLGEQFF. The CDR3 DNA sequence: TGTGCCAGCAGGGGGGTTGGAGGGCTAGGTGAGCAGTTCTTC.

V and J are TRBV7-2 and TRBJ2-7, with TRBD1 identical over 10 bases. Germline CDR1 reads SGHTA; CDR2 reads FQGNSA. Germline trimming cut 5 bases from V and 7 bases from J; bases unmatched to any gene: 11. This CDR3 contains 15 residues. This CDR3 is CASSPRQGAYQEQYF. DNA of the CDR3: TGTGCCAGCAGCCCCCGACAGGGGGCCTATCAGGAGCAGTACTTC.